This is a list of T cell receptor beta chains from one sample in a study of blood T cell repertoires in COVID-19. Using immunoSEQ multiplex PCR, the repertoire was profiled, and TCRdb retains in-frame clones only, with some absent. This sample has roughly 670,000 clones, with approximately 90% found just once. The material sequenced was peripheral blood. The receptors were sampled from a woman aged 18-29 years with acute or convalescent COVID-19. Each CDR3 is given without its conserved first and last residue. The order of the fields is V gene, J gene, CDR3 length, CDR3 protein.

TRBV4-2	TRBJ2-4	16	ASSQDVTSGGPRNIQY
TRBV6-5	TRBJ2-3	13	ASSPLGGAPDTQY
TRBV6-5	TRBJ2-7	12	ASSRLAGANEQY
TRBV27	TRBJ2-5	11	ASSQGRSETQY
TRBV7-2	TRBJ1-2	12	ASSSDRGGLGYT
TRBV14	TRBJ1-1	13	ASRLTGGGDTEAF
TRBV11-2	TRBJ1-2	14	ASSSPGMAGGYGYT
TRBV19	TRBJ1-2	13	ASSIAPGTIYGYT
TRBV9	TRBJ2-1	14	ASSVSAGETYNEQF
TRBV6-5	TRBJ2-1	14	ASSSYPRYRVKEQF
TRBV9	TRBJ2-2	14	ASSQPRDRSSGELF
TRBV30	TRBJ2-5	12	AWGRVSTEGTQY